This TCR beta chain was recorded in a study of blood T cell repertoires in COVID-19. Study context: Italy, Spain and the United States were the sources of the convalescent and acute COVID-19 samples. From T cells, B-cell-depleted T cells, or PBMCs came the material, which was cDNA or gDNA.

Authors' analysis steps: Scientists estimated how many nucleated cells there were by amplifying reference gene primers. Data came from immunoSEQ multiplex PCR; TCRdb stores just in-frame clones and leaves some out. V, J and clone size derive from that table, while D and trimming were established from the DNA sequence. The data show roughly 68,000 clones, about 81% seen once. The trim removed 1 base at V and 1 base at J, leaving 4 bases unmatched. Germline CDR1 is SGHNT and CDR2 is YYREEE (reference sequence). The CDR3 is 15 amino acids. The receptor's source is a human donor in a cohort sampled during active COVID-19. The V and J genes are TRBV5-4 and TRBJ1-1, with 7 bases fitting TRBD1. Sequencing was performed on peripheral blood. The CDR3: CASSLTGDKNTEAFF. CDR3 bases: TGTGCCAGCAGCTTGACAGGGGATAAGAACACTGAAGCTTTCTTT.